The clone carrying this TCR beta chain was picked up a small number of times. One entry per CDR3 protein results from TCRdb running MiXCR on the RT-PCR reads. The table records roughly 190,000 distinct CDR3 sequences, approximately 12% of them present only once. The sample is drawn from a study of response to subunit inactivated influenza vaccine. V shed 2 bases and J 2 bases; nucleotides not matched to a gene: 2. This CDR3 spans 14 amino acids. Germline V lookup: CDR1 MNHEY, CDR2 SVGAGI. These same data were also listed under a study on T cells expressing NK-cell markers. That source notes: The cDNA for TCR beta came from 5'RACE template switching with UMIs.

The clonotype originates from a man aged 50-60 years who received an inactivated influenza vaccine. This chain joins TRBV6-5 and TRBJ2-7; TRBD1 aligns across 8 bases. The material was CD8+ T cells sorted from PBMCs, obtained 11 to 12 days after vaccination. The DNA for the CDR3 is TGTGCCAGCAGTTACCTGGACAGGGCCTACGAGCAGTACTTC. Translated, it gives CASSYLDRAYEQYF.